These T cell receptor beta chains were read from a single sample in a study of beta chain features in type 1 diabetes. Produced via immunoSEQ multiplex PCR; TCRdb's table is partial and in-frame only. The sample lists about 340,000 clones, about a tenth seen once, with around 1% in the top ten. The specimen was central memory CD4+ T cells from blood. These receptors originate from a young man with type 1 diabetes. The CDR3 runs from the conserved cysteine through the conserved F or W. The D gene is left open where the match is weak. Rows may omit the clone size; those that give it use once, few, many or a size class.

>TRBV7-2|TRBJ2-3|-|-
CASSLAGRGLGTDTQYF
TGTGCCAGCAGCTTAGCGGGCAGGGGATTGGGCACAGATACGCAGTATTTT
>TRBV19|TRBJ1-1|-|-
CASSIGGSITEAFF
TGTGCCAGTAGTATTGGGGGTAGTATCACTGAAGCTTTCTTT
>TRBV27|TRBJ2-7|-|-
CASRIDSGRYEQYF
TGTGCCAGCAGAATCGATTCAGGGAGATACGAGCAGTACTTC
>TRBV7-9|TRBJ1-2|-|-
CASSSTEILGYTF
TGTGCCAGCAGCTCTACCGAGATACTAGGCTACACCTTC
>TRBV19|TRBJ1-4|-|-
CASSQTGLAEKLFF
TGTGCCAGTAGCCAGACAGGTCTGGCTGAAAAACTGTTTTTT
>TRBV10-1|TRBJ2-5|-|few
CASSGQLQETQYF
TGCGCCAGCAGTGGACAGCTCCAAGAGACCCAGTACTTC
>TRBV7-2|TRBJ2-5|TRBD2|-
CASSLVAGGRETQYF
TGTGCCAGCAGCTTGGTGGCGGGGGGGCGAGAGACCCAGTACTTC
>TRBV5-1|TRBJ2-7|-|-
CASSLVTGAQGEQYF
TGCGCCAGCAGCTTGGTCACGGGGGCGCAGGGCGAGCAGTACTTC
>TRBV9|TRBJ1-3|TRBD1|-
CASSAGQPGNTIYF
TGTGCCAGCAGCGCGGGACAGCCTGGAAACACCATATATTTT
>TRBV11-2|TRBJ1-2|-|many
CASSSHFGKYGYTF
TGTGCCAGCAGCTCTCACTTCGGGAAATACGGCTACACCTTC
>TRBV2|TRBJ2-3|-|few
CASSAATATDTQYF
TGTGCCAGCAGTGCGGCGACAGCCACAGATACGCAGTATTTT
>TRBV9|TRBJ2-2|TRBD1|few
CASSGHRGLNTGELFF
TGTGCCAGCAGCGGCCACAGGGGCCTTAACACCGGGGAGCTGTTTTTT
>TRBV11-2|TRBJ1-2|-|-
CASSLGTNYGYTF
TGTGCCAGCAGCTTAGGGACAAACTATGGCTACACCTTC
>TRBV19|TRBJ1-3|-|few
CASTWSSGNTIYF
TGTGCCAGTACCTGGAGCTCTGGAAACACCATATATTTT
>TRBV7-9|TRBJ1-4|TRBD1|few
CASTNLDRGSEKLFF
TGTGCCAGCACCAATCTCGACAGGGGTAGTGAAAAACTGTTTTTT
>TRBV2|TRBJ1-1|TRBD1|many
CASRDDRAAEAFF
TGTGCCAGCAGGGACGACAGGGCAGCTGAAGCTTTCTTT
>TRBV7-2|TRBJ1-1|-|few
CASLGGVGNTEAFF
TGTGCCAGCCTTGGAGGGGTCGGGAACACTGAAGCTTTCTTT
>TRBV10-3|TRBJ2-7|TRBD2|many
CAIRNPLAGGSYEQYF
TGTGCCATCAGGAACCCCCTTGCGGGGGGGAGCTACGAGCAGTACTTC
>TRBV7-9|TRBJ2-7|-|-
CASSLLASYEQYF
TGTGCCAGCAGCCTTTTGGCTTCCTACGAGCAGTACTTC
>TRBV5-1|TRBJ2-7|TRBD2|few
CASSLGTSGYEQYF
TGCGCCAGCAGCTTGGGGACTAGCGGTTACGAGCAGTACTTC
>TRBV5-1|TRBJ1-6|TRBD1|many
CASSPTGGNSPLHF
TGCGCCAGCAGCCCGACAGGGGGGAATTCACCCCTCCACTTT
>TRBV6-5|TRBJ1-5|TRBD1|-
CASSRDSEGNQPQHF
TGTGCCAGCAGTCGGGACAGCGAAGGCAATCAGCCCCAGCATTTT
>TRBV19|TRBJ1-5|-|few
CASIGSEGVHQPQHF
TGTGCCAGTATAGGAAGCGAAGGGGTGCATCAGCCCCAGCATTTT
>TRBV6-1|TRBJ2-7|TRBD1|few
CASRDHDRAGEQYF
TGTGCCAGCAGAGACCATGACAGGGCTGGAGAGCAGTACTTC
>TRBV30|TRBJ1-1|-|-
CASSRRDSQNTEAFF
TGTGCCAGTAGTCGGCGGGACTCTCAGAACACTGAAGCTTTCTTT